Each of the 11 T cell receptor beta chains below was sequenced from the same sample in a study of radiation and T cells in renal cell carcinoma. This sample's time point: blood 4 weeks post-SBRT, at nephrectomy. As for treatment: 15 Gy SBRT to primary tumor, nephrectomy 4 weeks later. Assay: immunoSEQ multiplex PCR; the TCRdb copy retains only in-frame clones and omits some. This repertoire shows roughly 170,000 clones, about 85% found once; its top ten account for around 11%. The input for sequencing was blood, taken from a patient whose treatment included radiotherapy and nephrectomy. The receptors stem from a woman aged 45-65 years with renal cell carcinoma.

The chain has TRBV7-8 and TRBJ1-5, with 9 positions matching TRBD1. The CDR3 consists of 15 residues. The germline gives CDR1 SGHVS, CDR2 FQNEAQ. The trim removed 1 base at V and 6 bases at J, leaving 4 bases unmatched. CDR3 region: CASSLEGQGFQPQHF. CDR3 bases: TGTGCCAGCAGCTTAGAGGGACAGGGTTTTCAGCCCCAGCATTTT.

V usage is TRBV9 and J usage is TRBJ1-4, with 9 bases that match TRBD1. The V segment lost 4 bases and the J segment 6 bases; nucleotides outside the gene matches: 7. This CDR3 has 15 residues. From germline, CDR1 is SGDLS and CDR2 YYNGEE. The CDR3 region is CASSPTGTGHEKLFF. CDR3 coding DNA: TGTGCCAGCAGCCCCACCGGGACAGGGCATGAAAAACTGTTTTTT. Looking up the rest from reference TRBV9 and TRBJ1-4 gives the full variable domain: DSGVTQTPKHLITATGQRVTLRCSPRSGDLSVYWYQQSLDQGLQFLIQYYNGEERAKGNILERFSAQQFPDLHSELNLSSLELGDSALYFCASSPTGTGHEKLFFGSGTQLSVL.

The chain links TRBV5-6 to TRBJ2-5; D is ambiguous. Germline lookup yields CDR1 SGHDT and CDR2 YYEEEE. This CDR3 region has 12 residues. V lost 4 bases and J lost 1, with 5 bases in between. This chain's CDR3 is CASSEVQETQYF. The CDR3 region has the DNA TGTGCCAGCAGCGAGGTCCAAGAGACCCAGTACTTC.

In this sample, this clone turned up a few times. V gene TRBV30 combines with J gene TRBJ1-1; D not certain. With 4 bases removed from V and 1 base from J, the gap between germline ends came to 10 bases. Looked up from germline, CDR1 is GTSNPN and CDR2 is SVGIG (reference sequence). The CDR3 sequence is 13 residues long. The CDR3 region has the DNA TGTGCCTGGACTCTAACACCGAACACTGAAGCTTTCTTT. Encoded protein: CAWTLTPNTEAFF.

J is TRBJ1-6 and V is TRBV14; D gene ambiguous. With 1 base removed from V and 0 bases from J, the gap between germline ends came to 10 bases. Germline-derived CDR1 and CDR2 are SGHDN and FVKESK. The CDR3 contains 17 residues. The CDR3 is CASSQGLASSYNSPLHF. The CDR3 nucleotides read TGTGCCAGCAGCCAAGGGCTGGCTAGCTCCTATAATTCACCCCTCCACTTT.

This chain connects TRBV6-1 to TRBJ2-7; D tentatively reads TRBD1 or TRBD2 (6 bases each). This CDR3 is 12 amino acids long. CDR1 is MNHNS, CDR2 SASEGT, per germline. The V and J ends lost 2 bases and 12 bases respectively, with 14 bases between them. CDR3 DNA: TGTGCCAGCAGTGAATTAAGGGGGGTCGGGTACTTC. Amino acid sequence: CASSELRGVGYF.

The CDR3 reads CASSFPGGIYEQYF. In DNA form, the CDR3 reads TGTGCCAGCAGTTTCCCGGGGGGCATTTACGAGCAGTACTTC. The V call is TRBV28, the J call TRBJ2-7; possible D gene TRBD2, 7 bases. This CDR3 has 14 amino acids. Trimming shortened V by 3 bases and J by 4 bases, and 13 bases separated the two germline ends. The germline gives CDR1 MDHEN, CDR2 SYDVKM.

The chain uses TRBV25-1 and TRBJ1-3, with no clear D. Trimming took off 7 bases at V and 2 bases at J, with 9 bases between the two ends. Germline V gene lookup returns CDR1 MGHDK and CDR2 SYGVNS. The CDR3 is made up of 13 amino acids. This chain's CDR3 is CASISLPGNTIYF. The CDR3 DNA sequence: TGTGCCAGCATATCACTTCCTGGAAACACCATATATTTT.

The chain joins TRBV19 to TRBJ1-6, with D possibly TRBD1 on 6 matching bases. Germline V gene lookup returns CDR1 LNHDA and CDR2 SQIVND (reference sequence). V was pared by 5 bases and J by 5 bases, with 16 bases between. The CDR3 has 16 amino acids. The CDR3 coding sequence is TGTGCCAGTAGTTCAAGGGAACAGGGTAATAATTCACCCCTCCACTTT. It codes for CASSSREQGNNSPLHF.

J is TRBJ1-4 and V is TRBV6-1; 11 bases map to TRBD1. The V gene's germline CDR1 is MNHNS and CDR2 SASEGT. CDR3 size: 13 residues. Trimming took 7 bases from V and 10 from J; bases not matched to a gene: 5. CDR3 region: CASTGTGGRKLFF. The CDR3 bases are TGTGCCAGCACTGGGACAGGGGGGCGAAAACTGTTTTTT.

The genes are TRBV6-5 and TRBJ1-2; 10 positions match TRBD1. CDR3 length equals 15 residues. Germline CDR1 MNHEY, CDR2 SVGAGI. With V trimmed by 4 bases and J by 2 bases, 4 bases remained unmatched. CDR3 sequence: CASSLDRGANYGYTF. The CDR3 DNA sequence: TGTGCCAGCAGTTTGGACAGGGGGGCGAACTATGGCTACACCTTC.